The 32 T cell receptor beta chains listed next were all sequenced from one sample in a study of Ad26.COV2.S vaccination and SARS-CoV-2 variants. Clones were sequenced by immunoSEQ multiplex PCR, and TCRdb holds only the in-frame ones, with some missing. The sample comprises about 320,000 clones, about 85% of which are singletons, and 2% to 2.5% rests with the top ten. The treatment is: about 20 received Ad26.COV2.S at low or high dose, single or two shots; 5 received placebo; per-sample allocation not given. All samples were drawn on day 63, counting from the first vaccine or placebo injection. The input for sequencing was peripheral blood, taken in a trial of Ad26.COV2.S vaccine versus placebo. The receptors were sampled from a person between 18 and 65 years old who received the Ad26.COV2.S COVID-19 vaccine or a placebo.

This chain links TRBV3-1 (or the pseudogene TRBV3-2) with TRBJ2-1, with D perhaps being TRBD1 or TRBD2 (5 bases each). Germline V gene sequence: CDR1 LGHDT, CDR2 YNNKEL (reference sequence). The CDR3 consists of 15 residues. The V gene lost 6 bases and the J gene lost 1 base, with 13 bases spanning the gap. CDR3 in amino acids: CASSTIGGSYNEQFF. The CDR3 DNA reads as TGTGCCAGCAGTACAATTGGGGGTTCCTACAATGAGCAGTTCTTC.

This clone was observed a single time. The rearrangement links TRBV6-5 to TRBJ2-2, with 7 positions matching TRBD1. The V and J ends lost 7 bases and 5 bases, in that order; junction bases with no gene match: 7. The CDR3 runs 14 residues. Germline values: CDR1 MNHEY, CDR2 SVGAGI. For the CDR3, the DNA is TGTGCCAGCACCAGACAGGGTTCGACCGGGGAGCTGTTTTTT. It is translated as CASTRQGSTGELFF.

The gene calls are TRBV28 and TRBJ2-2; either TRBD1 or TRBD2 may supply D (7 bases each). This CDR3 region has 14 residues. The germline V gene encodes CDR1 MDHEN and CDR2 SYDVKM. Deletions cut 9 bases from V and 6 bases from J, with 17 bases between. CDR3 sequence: CARDRDGRPGELFF. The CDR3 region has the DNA TGTGCCAGAGACAGGGACGGGAGGCCCGGGGAGCTGTTTTTT.

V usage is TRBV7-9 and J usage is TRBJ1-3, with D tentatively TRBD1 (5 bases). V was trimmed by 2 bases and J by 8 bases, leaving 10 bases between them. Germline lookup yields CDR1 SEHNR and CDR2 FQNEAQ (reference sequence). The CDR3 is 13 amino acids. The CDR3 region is CASSLFSTDTIYF. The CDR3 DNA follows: TGTGCCAGCAGCTTATTTTCGACAGACACCATATATTTT. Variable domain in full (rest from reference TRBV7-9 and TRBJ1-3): DTGVSQNPRHKITKRGQNVTFRCDPISEHNRLYWYRQTLGQGPEFLTYFQNEAQLEKSRLLSDRFSAERPKGSFSTLEIQRTEQGDSAMYLCASSLFSTDTIYFGEGSWLTVV.

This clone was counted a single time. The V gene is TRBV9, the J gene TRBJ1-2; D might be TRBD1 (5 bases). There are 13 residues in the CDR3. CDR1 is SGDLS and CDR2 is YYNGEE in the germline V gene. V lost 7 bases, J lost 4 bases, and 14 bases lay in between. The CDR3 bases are TGTGCCAGCTCCACCGGGGGTATCTATGGCTACACCTTC. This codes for CASSTGGIYGYTF.

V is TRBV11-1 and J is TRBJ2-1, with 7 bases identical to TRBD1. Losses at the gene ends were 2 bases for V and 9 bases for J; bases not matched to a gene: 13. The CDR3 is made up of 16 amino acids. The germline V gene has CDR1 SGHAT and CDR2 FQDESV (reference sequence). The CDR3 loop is CASSLRGNRAGGEQFF. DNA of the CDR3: TGTGCCAGCAGCTTACGGGGAAACAGGGCAGGGGGTGAGCAGTTCTTC.

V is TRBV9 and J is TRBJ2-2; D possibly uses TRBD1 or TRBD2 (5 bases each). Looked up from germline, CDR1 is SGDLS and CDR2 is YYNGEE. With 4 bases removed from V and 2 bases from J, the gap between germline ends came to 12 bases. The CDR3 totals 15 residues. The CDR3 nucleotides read TGTGCCAGCAGCTACGGGGCAGGTAACACCGGGGAGCTGTTTTTT. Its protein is CASSYGAGNTGELFF.

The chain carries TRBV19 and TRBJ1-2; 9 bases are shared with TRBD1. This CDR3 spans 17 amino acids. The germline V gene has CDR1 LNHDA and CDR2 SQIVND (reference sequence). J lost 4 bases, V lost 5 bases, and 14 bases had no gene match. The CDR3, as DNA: TGTGCCAGTAGTCCCCGCCTAACAGGGGGCGCTGGCTATGGCTACACCTTC. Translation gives CASSPRLTGGAGYGYTF.

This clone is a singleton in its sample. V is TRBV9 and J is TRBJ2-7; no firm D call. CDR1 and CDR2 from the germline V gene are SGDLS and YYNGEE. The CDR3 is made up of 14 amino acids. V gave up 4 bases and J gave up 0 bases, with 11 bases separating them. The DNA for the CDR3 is TGTGCCAGCAGCCCCCGACTGTACTCCTACGAGCAGTACTTC. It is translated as CASSPRLYSYEQYF.

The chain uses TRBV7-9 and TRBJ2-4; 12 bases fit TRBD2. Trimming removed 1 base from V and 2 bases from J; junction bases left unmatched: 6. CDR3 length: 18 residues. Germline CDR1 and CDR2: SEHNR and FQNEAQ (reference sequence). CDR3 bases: TGTGCCAGCAGCTTAGTCAAAGGACTAGCGGGGACCAAAAACATTCAGTACTTC. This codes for CASSLVKGLAGTKNIQYF. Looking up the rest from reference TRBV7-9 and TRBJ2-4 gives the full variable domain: DTGVSQNPRHKITKRGQNVTFRCDPISEHNRLYWYRQTLGQGPEFLTYFQNEAQLEKSRLLSDRFSAERPKGSFSTLEIQRTEQGDSAMYLCASSLVKGLAGTKNIQYFGAGTRLSVL.

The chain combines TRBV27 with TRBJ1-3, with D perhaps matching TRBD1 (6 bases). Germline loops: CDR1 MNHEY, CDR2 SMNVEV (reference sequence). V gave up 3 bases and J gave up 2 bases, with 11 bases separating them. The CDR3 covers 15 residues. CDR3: CASSFAGATGNTIYF. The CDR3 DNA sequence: TGTGCCAGCAGTTTCGCGGGGGCGACTGGAAACACCATATATTTT.

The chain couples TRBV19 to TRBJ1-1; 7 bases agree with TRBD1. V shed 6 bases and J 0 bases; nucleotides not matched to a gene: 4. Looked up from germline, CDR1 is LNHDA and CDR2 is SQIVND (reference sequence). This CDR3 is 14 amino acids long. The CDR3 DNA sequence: TGTGCCAGTAGAGAGACAGGGCTGAACACTGAAGCTTTCTTT. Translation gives CASRETGLNTEAFF. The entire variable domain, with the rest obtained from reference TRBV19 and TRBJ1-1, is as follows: DGGITQSPKYLFRKEGQNVTLSCEQNLNHDAMYWYRQDPGQGLRLIYYSQIVNDFQKGDIAEGYSVSREKKESFPLTVTSAQKNPTAFYLCASRETGLNTEAFFGQGTRLTVV.

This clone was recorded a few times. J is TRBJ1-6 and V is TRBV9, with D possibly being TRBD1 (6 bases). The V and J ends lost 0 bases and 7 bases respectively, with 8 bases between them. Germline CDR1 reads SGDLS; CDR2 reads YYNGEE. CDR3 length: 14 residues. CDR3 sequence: CASSVGGGNSPLHF. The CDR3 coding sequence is TGTGCCAGCAGCGTAGGGGGGGGCAATTCACCCCTCCACTTT.

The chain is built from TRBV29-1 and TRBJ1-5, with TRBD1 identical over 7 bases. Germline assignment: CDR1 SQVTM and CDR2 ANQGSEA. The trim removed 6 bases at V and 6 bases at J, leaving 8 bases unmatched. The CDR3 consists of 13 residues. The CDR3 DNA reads TGCAGCGTAATACAGGGGACGGGTCAGCCCCAGCATTTT. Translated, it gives CSVIQGTGQPQHF.

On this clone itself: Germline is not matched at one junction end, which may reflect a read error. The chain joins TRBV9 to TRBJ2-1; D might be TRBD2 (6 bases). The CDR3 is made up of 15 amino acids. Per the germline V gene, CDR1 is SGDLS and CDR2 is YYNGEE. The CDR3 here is CASSVNGDSNNEQFF. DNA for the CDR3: TGTGCCAGCAGCGTGAATGGGGACTCCAACAATGAGCAGTTCTTC.

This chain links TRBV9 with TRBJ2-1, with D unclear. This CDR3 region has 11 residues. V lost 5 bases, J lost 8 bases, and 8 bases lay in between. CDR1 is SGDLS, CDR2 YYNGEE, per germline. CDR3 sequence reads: CASSTDHEQFF. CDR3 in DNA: TGTGCCAGCAGTACCGACCATGAGCAGTTCTTC.

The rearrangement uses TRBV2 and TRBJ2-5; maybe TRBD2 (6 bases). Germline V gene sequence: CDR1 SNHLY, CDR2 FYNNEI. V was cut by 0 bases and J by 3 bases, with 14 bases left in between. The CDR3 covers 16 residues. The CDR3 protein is CASSEAGGDSKETQYF. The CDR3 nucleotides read TGTGCCAGCAGTGAAGCAGGAGGGGACTCAAAAGAGACCCAGTACTTC.

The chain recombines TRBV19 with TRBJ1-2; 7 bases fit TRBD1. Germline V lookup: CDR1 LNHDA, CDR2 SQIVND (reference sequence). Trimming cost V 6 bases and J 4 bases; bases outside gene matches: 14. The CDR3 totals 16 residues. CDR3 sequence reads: CASSIGTDRLRYGYTF. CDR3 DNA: TGTGCCAGTAGCATCGGGACAGACCGTTTGCGCTATGGCTACACCTTC.

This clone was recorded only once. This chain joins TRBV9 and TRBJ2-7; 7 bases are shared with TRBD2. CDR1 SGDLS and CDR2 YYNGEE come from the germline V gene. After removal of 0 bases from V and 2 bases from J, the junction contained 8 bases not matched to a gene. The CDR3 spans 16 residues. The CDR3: CASSVVRAGRAYEQYF. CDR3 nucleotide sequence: TGTGCCAGCAGCGTAGTTCGAGCGGGACGTGCCTACGAGCAGTACTTC.

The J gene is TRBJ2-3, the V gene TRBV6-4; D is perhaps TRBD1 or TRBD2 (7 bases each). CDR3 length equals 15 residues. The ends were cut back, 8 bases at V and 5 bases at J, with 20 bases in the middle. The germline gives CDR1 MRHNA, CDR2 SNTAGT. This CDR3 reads CASRGRGQPLDTQYF. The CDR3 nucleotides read TGTGCCAGCCGTGGGAGGGGGCAGCCTCTAGATACGCAGTATTTT.

CDR3 region: CATGAEKLFF. CDR3 in DNA: TGTGCCACCGGGGCTGAAAAACTGTTTTTT. This chain uses TRBV15 with TRBJ1-4; tentative D call: TRBD1 (5 bases). Trimming stripped 8 bases from V and 7 bases from J, with 5 bases between. The CDR3 runs 10 residues. The germline V gene has CDR1 LNHNV and CDR2 YYDKDF (reference sequence).

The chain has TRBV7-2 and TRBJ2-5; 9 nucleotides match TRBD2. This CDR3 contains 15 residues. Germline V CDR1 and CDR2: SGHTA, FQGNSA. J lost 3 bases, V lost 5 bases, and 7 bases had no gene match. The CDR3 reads CASSVAGGDEETQYF. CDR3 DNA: TGTGCCAGCAGCGTCGCGGGGGGGGACGAAGAGACCCAGTACTTC.

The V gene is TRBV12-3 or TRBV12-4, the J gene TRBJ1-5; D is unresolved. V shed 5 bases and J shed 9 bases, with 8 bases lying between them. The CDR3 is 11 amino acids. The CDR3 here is CASSRLGPQHF. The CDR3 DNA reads TGTGCCAGCAGTCGCCTAGGGCCCCAGCATTTT.

The DNA of the CDR3 is TGCGCCAGCAGCCCGGAGACTAGCGGGGGGGCCGGGCAGTATTTT. Protein: CASSPETSGGAGQYF. The chain combines TRBV5-1 with TRBJ2-3; 14 bases line up with TRBD2. V dropped 4 bases and J dropped 11; count of bases not matched to a gene: 9. This CDR3 region has 15 residues. Germline V gene lookup returns CDR1 SGHRS and CDR2 YFSETQ.

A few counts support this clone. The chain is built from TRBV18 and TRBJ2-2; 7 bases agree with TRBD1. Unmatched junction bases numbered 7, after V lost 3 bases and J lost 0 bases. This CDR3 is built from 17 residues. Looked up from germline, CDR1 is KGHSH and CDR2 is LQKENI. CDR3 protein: CASSPGRTGANTGELFF. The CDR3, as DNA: TGTGCCAGCTCACCGGGCCGAACAGGGGCGAACACCGGGGAGCTGTTTTTT.

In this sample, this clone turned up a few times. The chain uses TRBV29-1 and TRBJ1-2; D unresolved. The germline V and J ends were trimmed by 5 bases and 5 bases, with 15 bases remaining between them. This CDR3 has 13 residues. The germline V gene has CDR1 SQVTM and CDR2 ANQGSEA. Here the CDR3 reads CSVLKDGGYGYTF. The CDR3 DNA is TGCAGCGTTTTAAAGGACGGTGGTTATGGCTACACCTTC.

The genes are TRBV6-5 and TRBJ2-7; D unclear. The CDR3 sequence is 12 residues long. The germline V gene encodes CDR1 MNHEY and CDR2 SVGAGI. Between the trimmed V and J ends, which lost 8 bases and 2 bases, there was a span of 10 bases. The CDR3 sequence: CASRANTYEQYF. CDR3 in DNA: TGTGCCAGCCGGGCCAACACCTACGAGCAGTACTTC.

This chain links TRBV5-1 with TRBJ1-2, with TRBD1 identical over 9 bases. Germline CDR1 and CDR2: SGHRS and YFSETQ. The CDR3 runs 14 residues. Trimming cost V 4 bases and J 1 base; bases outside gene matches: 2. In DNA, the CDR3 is TGCGCCAGCAGCCCGGACAGGGGTAACTATGGCTACACCTTC. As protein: CASSPDRGNYGYTF.

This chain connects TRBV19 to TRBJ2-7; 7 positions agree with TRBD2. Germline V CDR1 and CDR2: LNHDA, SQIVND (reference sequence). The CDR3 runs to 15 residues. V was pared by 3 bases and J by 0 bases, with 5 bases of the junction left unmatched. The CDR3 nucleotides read TGTGCCAGTAGTATCGGTGGCGGGAGCTCCTACGAGCAGTACTTC. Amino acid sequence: CASSIGGGSSYEQYF.

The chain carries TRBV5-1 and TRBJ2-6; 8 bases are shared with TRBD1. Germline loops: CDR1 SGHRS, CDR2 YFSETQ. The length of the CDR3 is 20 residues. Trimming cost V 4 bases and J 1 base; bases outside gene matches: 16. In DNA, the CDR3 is TGCGCCAGCAGCCCCACCGTGACAGGGGCGGGCTTATCTGGGGCCAACGTCCTGACTTTC. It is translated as CASSPTVTGAGLSGANVLTF.

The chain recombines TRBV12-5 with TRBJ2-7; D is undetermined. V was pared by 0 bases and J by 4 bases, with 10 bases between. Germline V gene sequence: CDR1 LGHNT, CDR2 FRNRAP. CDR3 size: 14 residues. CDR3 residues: CASGLVAEGYEQYF. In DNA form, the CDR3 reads TGTGCTAGTGGTTTGGTTGCGGAAGGTTACGAGCAGTACTTC.

This CDR3 reads CASSYRQLNTEAFF. CDR3 nucleotide sequence: TGTGCCAGCAGTTATCGACAGCTGAACACTGAAGCTTTCTTT. This rearrangement joins TRBV6-5 to TRBJ1-1; maybe TRBD1 (5 bases). The CDR3 spans 14 residues. The ends were cut back, 3 bases at V and 0 bases at J, with 8 bases in the middle. Germline V lookup: CDR1 MNHEY, CDR2 SVGAGI.